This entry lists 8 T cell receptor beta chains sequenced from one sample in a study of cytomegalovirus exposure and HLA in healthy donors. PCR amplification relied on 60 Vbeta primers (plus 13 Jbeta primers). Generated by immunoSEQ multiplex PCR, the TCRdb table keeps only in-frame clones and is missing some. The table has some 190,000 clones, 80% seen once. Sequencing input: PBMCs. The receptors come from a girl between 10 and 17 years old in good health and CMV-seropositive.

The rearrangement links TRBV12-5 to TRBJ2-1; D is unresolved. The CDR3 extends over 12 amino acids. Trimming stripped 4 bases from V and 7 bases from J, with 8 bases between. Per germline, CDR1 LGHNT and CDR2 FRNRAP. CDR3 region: CASGYFVNEQFF. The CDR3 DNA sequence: TGTGCTAGTGGTTACTTCGTTAATGAGCAGTTCTTC.

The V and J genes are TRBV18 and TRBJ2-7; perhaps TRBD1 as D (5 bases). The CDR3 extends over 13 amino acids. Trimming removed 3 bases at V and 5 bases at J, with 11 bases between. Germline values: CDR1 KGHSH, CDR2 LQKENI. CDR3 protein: CASSPKGKNEQYF. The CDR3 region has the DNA TGTGCCAGCTCACCTAAGGGGAAGAACGAGCAGTACTTC. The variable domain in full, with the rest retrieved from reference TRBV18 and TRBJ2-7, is NAGVMQNPRHLVRRRGQEARLRCSPMKGHSHVYWYRQLPEEGLKFMVYLQKENIIDESGMPKERFSAEFPKEGPSILRIQQVVRGDSAAYFCASSPKGKNEQYFGPGTRLTVT.

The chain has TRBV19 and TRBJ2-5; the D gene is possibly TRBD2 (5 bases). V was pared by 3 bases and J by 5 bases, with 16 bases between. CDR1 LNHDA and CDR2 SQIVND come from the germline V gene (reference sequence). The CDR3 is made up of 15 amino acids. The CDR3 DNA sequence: TGTGCCAGTAGTATGGACCAAACTAGACGCGAGACCCAGTACTTC. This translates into CASSMDQTRRETQYF. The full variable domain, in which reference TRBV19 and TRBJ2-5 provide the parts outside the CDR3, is DGGITQSPKYLFRKEGQNVTLSCEQNLNHDAMYWYRQDPGQGLRLIYYSQIVNDFQKGDIAEGYSVSREKKESFPLTVTSAQKNPTAFYLCASSMDQTRRETQYFGPGTRLLVL.

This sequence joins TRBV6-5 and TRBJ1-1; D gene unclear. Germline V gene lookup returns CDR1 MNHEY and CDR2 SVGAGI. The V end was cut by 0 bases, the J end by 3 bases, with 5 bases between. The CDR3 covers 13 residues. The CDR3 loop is CASSYSSYTEAFF. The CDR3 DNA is TGTGCCAGCAGTTACTCGAGTTACACTGAAGCTTTCTTT.

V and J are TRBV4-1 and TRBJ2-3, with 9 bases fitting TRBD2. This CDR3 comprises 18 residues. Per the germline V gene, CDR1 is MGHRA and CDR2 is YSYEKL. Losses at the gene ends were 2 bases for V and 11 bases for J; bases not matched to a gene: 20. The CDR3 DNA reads TGCGCCAGCAGCCAAAAAAACCCCGGTACTAGCGGGCCTCTTAGGCAGTATTTT. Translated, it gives CASSQKNPGTSGPLRQYF.

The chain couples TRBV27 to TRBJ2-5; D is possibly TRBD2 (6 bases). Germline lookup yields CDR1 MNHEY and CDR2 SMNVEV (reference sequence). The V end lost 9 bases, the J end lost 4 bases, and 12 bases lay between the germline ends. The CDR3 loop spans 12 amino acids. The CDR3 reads CASGRGGETQYF. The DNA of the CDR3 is TGTGCCAGTGGTAGGGGAGGAGAGACCCAGTACTTC.

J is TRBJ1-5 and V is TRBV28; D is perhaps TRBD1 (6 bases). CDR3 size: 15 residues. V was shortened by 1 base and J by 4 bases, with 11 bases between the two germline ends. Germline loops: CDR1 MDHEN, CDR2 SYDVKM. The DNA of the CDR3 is TGTGCCAGCAGTTTATCCAGGGGACGGAATCAGCCCCAGCATTTT. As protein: CASSLSRGRNQPQHF.

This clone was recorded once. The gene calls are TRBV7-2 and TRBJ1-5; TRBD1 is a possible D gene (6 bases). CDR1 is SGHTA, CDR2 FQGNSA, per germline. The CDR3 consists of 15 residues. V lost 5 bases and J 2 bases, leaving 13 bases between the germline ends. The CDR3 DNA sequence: TGTGCCAGCAGCCAAACAGGGTTTGGCAATCAGCCCCAGCATTTT. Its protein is CASSQTGFGNQPQHF. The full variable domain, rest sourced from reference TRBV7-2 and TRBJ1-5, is GAGVSQSPSNKVTEKGKDVELRCDPISGHTALYWYRQSLGQGLEFLIYFQGNSAPDKSGLPSDRFSAERTGGSVSTLTIQRTQQEDSAVYLCASSQTGFGNQPQHFGDGTRLSIL.